Each of the 19 T cell receptor beta chains below was sequenced from the same sample in a study of tissue T cells after allogeneic stem cell transplantation. Steroid-refractory graft-versus-host disease after allogeneic hematopoietic cell transplant qualified adults for prospective research-autopsy enrollment. TCRdb keeps only in-frame clones here, not all; method: immunoSEQ multiplex PCR. The top ten clones hold about 9.3% of a sample with roughly 1,600 clones, about 80% of them seen once. The sequencing here drew on stomach tissue, taken at autopsy. The origin of the receptors is a male patient at least 60 years old with steroid-refractory graft-versus-host disease after an allogeneic stem cell transplant. Some of the T cells might come from the graft donor.

The chain employs TRBV2 and TRBJ2-7, with D perhaps TRBD1 (6 bases). The CDR3 covers 13 residues. Trimming shortened V by 4 bases and J by 2 bases, and 9 bases separated the two germline ends. Germline V gene data show CDR1 as SNHLY and CDR2 as FYNNEI. CDR3 sequence reads: CASSVAGAYEQYF. Here the CDR3 DNA reads TGTGCCAGCAGTGTGGCAGGGGCCTACGAGCAGTACTTC.

The CDR3, as DNA: TGCGCCAGCAGCTTGGAATTTCGTCATGGTGAAAAACTGTTTTTT. It codes for CASSLEFRHGEKLFF. This sequence joins TRBV5-1 and TRBJ1-4; D is unresolved. V was cut by 0 bases and J by 7 bases, with 13 bases left in between. The CDR3 contains 15 residues. Germline V gives CDR1 SGHRS, CDR2 YFSETQ.

This rearrangement joins TRBV10-3 to TRBJ2-3, with D perhaps matching TRBD1 (5 bases). From germline, CDR1 is ENHRY and CDR2 SYGVKD. The germline V and J ends were trimmed by 2 bases and 6 bases, with 12 bases remaining between them. This CDR3 is built from 14 residues. CDR3 protein: CAISEPPRGDTQYF. CDR3 coding DNA: TGTGCCATCAGTGAGCCCCCTAGGGGTGATACGCAGTATTTT.

The V gene is TRBV19, the J gene TRBJ1-5, with D uncertain. This CDR3 spans 13 amino acids. V lost 0 bases and J 5 bases, leaving 5 bases between the germline ends. Germline CDR1 LNHDA, CDR2 SQIVND (reference sequence). The CDR3 here is CASSIERYQPQHF. The CDR3 DNA is TGTGCCAGTAGTATAGAACGGTATCAGCCCCAGCATTTT.

This clone was recorded only once. The genes are TRBV30 and TRBJ1-1; D call uncertain. The length of the CDR3 is 12 residues. CDR1 GTSNPN and CDR2 SVGIG come from the germline V gene (reference sequence). Trimming cost V 1 base and J 8 bases, with 11 bases left between them. CDR3 amino acids: CAWSGGFREAFF. The CDR3 DNA follows: TGTGCCTGGAGTGGGGGTTTTCGGGAAGCTTTCTTT.

V is TRBV7-8 and J is TRBJ2-1; 8 bases fit TRBD1. The CDR3 totals 15 residues. V shed 5 bases and J 6 bases; nucleotides not matched to a gene: 9. Germline V CDR1 and CDR2: SGHVS, FQNEAQ. The CDR3 sequence: CASSDPGGWSNEQFF. CDR3 in DNA: TGTGCCAGCAGCGATCCAGGGGGCTGGAGCAATGAGCAGTTCTTC.

V gene TRBV7-2 combines with J gene TRBJ2-7; maybe TRBD1 (6 bases). Germline CDR1 reads SGHTA; CDR2 reads FQGNSA. Trimming cost V 7 bases and J 4 bases, with 14 bases left between them. The CDR3 sequence is 13 residues long. Here the CDR3 DNA reads TGTGCCAGCACCAGACAGGAGTATTACGAGCAGTACTTC. This sequence encodes CASTRQEYYEQYF.

This chain links TRBV15 with TRBJ1-4, with a tentative D call TRBD1 (5 bases). Trimming stripped 0 bases from V and 4 bases from J, with 9 bases between. Germline V gives CDR1 LNHNV, CDR2 YYDKDF (reference sequence). The length of the CDR3 is 15 residues. CDR3 region: CATSRDGTGNEKLFF. The CDR3, as DNA: TGTGCCACCAGCAGAGATGGCACAGGTAATGAAAAACTGTTTTTT. Full variable domain (missing parts from reference TRBV15 and TRBJ1-4): DAMVIQNPRYQVTQFGKPVTLSCSQTLNHNVMYWYQQKSSQAPKLLFHYYDKDFNNEADTPDNFQSRRPNTSFCFLDIRSPGLGDTAMYLCATSRDGTGNEKLFFGSGTQLSVL.

J is TRBJ1-1 and V is TRBV10-3; 7 bases align to TRBD1. The CDR3 spans 13 residues. Germline V lookup: CDR1 ENHRY, CDR2 SYGVKD. V was pared by 11 bases and J by 6 bases, with 12 bases of the junction left unmatched. The CDR3, as DNA: TGTGCCGTCGGGAGACAGGGTCCCTCTGAAGCTTTCTTT. Its translation: CAVGRQGPSEAFF.

V usage is TRBV14 and J usage is TRBJ2-2; 7 nucleotides agree with TRBD1. The CDR3 consists of 16 residues. Losses at the gene ends were 0 bases for V and 6 bases for J; bases not matched to a gene: 7. The germline V gene has CDR1 SGHDN and CDR2 FVKESK. The CDR3 region is CASSQEIRTGAGELFF. DNA of the CDR3: TGTGCCAGCAGCCAAGAGATCAGAACAGGGGCCGGGGAGCTGTTTTTT.

This chain links TRBV6-2 or TRBV6-3 with TRBJ2-5, with D perhaps TRBD2 (6 bases). V was trimmed by 4 bases and J by 2 bases, leaving 14 bases between them. This CDR3 is 15 amino acids long. Germline V lookup: CDR1 MNHEY, CDR2 SVGEGT. The CDR3 nucleotides are TGTGCCAGCAGTTTCTTCGTCGGGGGACAAGAGACCCAGTACTTC. It specifies CASSFFVGGQETQYF.

This clone was detected once. The rearrangement uses TRBV5-4 and TRBJ1-1; 12 nucleotides line up with TRBD1. The V gene end was trimmed by 4 bases and the J gene end by 4 bases; junction bases not matched to a gene: 11. The CDR3 covers 17 residues. CDR1 SGHNT and CDR2 YYREEE come from the germline V gene (reference sequence). The CDR3 DNA follows: TGTGCCAGCAGCCTCCGGGACAGGGGGCGATTGGGCACTGAAGCTTTCTTT. This translates into CASSLRDRGRLGTEAFF.

This chain links TRBV7-3 with TRBJ1-1; TRBD1 aligns across 9 bases. The CDR3 extends over 13 amino acids. Germline V gives CDR1 SGHTA, CDR2 FQGTGA. The V and J ends lost 4 bases and 6 bases, in that order; junction bases with no gene match: 3. In DNA, the CDR3 is TGTGCCAGCAGCTCCGGACAGGGGCCTGAAGCTTTCTTT. This gives the protein CASSSGQGPEAFF.

This clone was counted once. The chain links TRBV11-3 to TRBJ1-1; D may be TRBD1 (6 bases). CDR3 size: 14 residues. Per germline, CDR1 SGHNT and CDR2 YENEEA. Trimming took 1 base from V and 6 from J, leaving 12 bases between them. CDR3 protein: CASSLGRGNAEAFF. CDR3 bases: TGTGCCAGCAGCTTAGGCAGGGGAAACGCTGAAGCTTTCTTT. Based on the CDR3 plus reference TRBV11-3 and TRBJ1-1, the full variable domain is EAGVVQSPRYKIIEKKQPVAFWCNPISGHNTLYWYLQNLGQGPELLIRYENEEAVDDSQLPKDRFSAERLKGVDSTLKIQPAELGDSAVYLCASSLGRGNAEAFFGQGTRLTVV.

The gene calls are TRBV5-5 and TRBJ2-5, with 7 bases lining up with TRBD2. The CDR3 runs 15 residues. Germline lookup yields CDR1 SGHKS and CDR2 YYEKEE (reference sequence). The trim removed 0 bases at V and 1 base at J, leaving 3 bases unmatched. The CDR3 nucleotides are TGTGCCAGCAGCTTGGTGGCTAGCGGCCAAGAGACCCAGTACTTC. Translation: CASSLVASGQETQYF.

In this sample, this clone turned up a few times. The chain has TRBV19 and TRBJ2-3; either TRBD1 or TRBD2 may fit D (7 bases each). Trimming cost V 1 base and J 5 bases, with 16 bases left between them. The CDR3 is 16 residues long. In germline, CDR1 is LNHDA, CDR2 SQIVND (reference sequence). The CDR3 DNA reads as TGTGCCAGTAGTATAGGCGATCAGGGGGGGGTAGATACGCAGTATTTT. It codes for CASSIGDQGGVDTQYF.

This clone showed up just once. The V gene is TRBV6-1, the J gene TRBJ1-1, with D unclear. The germline CDR1 and CDR2 sequences are MNHNS and SASEGT. The V gene lost 2 bases and the J gene lost 10 bases, with 11 bases spanning the gap. The CDR3 covers 12 residues. CDR3 loop: CASSERNGRAFF. CDR3 DNA: TGTGCCAGCAGTGAACGGAATGGGCGAGCTTTCTTT.

This clone appeared a few times. The chain has TRBV27 and TRBJ1-2, with 9 bases aligning to TRBD1. CDR1 is MNHEY and CDR2 is SMNVEV in the germline V gene (reference sequence). The CDR3 totals 16 residues. The V and J ends lost 5 bases and 3 bases, in that order; junction bases with no gene match: 10. As DNA, the CDR3 is TGTGCCAGCAGTCCAAAAGGACAGGGGAATCACTATGGCTACACCTTC. Protein product: CASSPKGQGNHYGYTF.

The rearrangement uses TRBV7-9 and TRBJ1-1; maybe TRBD1 (5 bases). The CDR3 runs 13 residues. Germline-derived CDR1 and CDR2 are SEHNR and FQNEAQ (reference sequence). Between the trimmed V and J ends, which lost 10 bases and 5 bases, there was a span of 17 bases. CDR3 coding DNA: TGTGCCACTTTCCGGGGCCCGGGGACTGAAGCTTTCTTT. The encoded protein is CATFRGPGTEAFF.